Below, 14 T cell receptor beta chains from the same sample are listed, as sequenced in a study of T cells after yellow fever vaccination. TCRdb recomputed calls from the 5' RACE reads with MiXCR, one row per CDR3 protein. The repertoire holds 450,000 to 550,000 distinct CDR3 sequences, with 21% as singletons. The specimen comprised PBMCs, sampled approximately 22 days after the first yellow fever vaccination. The receptors originated from a man between 18 and 29 years old who received the YFV17D yellow fever vaccine.

This clonotype was seen only a few times. J is TRBJ1-5 and V is TRBV6-1; D is uncertain. Germline lookup yields CDR1 MNHNS and CDR2 SASEGT. This CDR3 contains 15 residues. Trimming pared 5 bases from V and 1 base from J, leaving 12 bases between. The CDR3 is CASSPAGWSNQPQHF. CDR3 sequence (DNA): TGTGCCAGCAGTCCGGCGGGTTGGAGCAATCAGCCCCAGCATTTT.

This clonotype was seen a handful of times. The chain recombines TRBV4-1 with TRBJ2-7; 8 bases align to TRBD1. CDR1 and CDR2 (germline): MGHRA, YSYEKL. This CDR3 region has 16 residues. V gave up 0 bases and J gave up 1 base; unmatched junction bases: 5. The CDR3 DNA is TGCGCCAGCAGCCAAGAAGGGGACAGGATTTCCTACGAGCAGTACTTC. This gives the protein CASSQEGDRISYEQYF.

The J gene is TRBJ1-6, the V gene TRBV30; D call uncertain. Germline values: CDR1 GTSNPN, CDR2 SVGIG (reference sequence). The germline V and J ends were trimmed by 5 bases and 3 bases, with 14 bases remaining between them. The CDR3 loop spans 15 amino acids. CDR3 sequence (DNA): TGTGCCTGGCCGACGGTTTGGGGCTATAATTCACCCCTCCACTTT. It encodes CAWPTVWGYNSPLHF.

This sequence joins TRBV4-1 and TRBJ1-3, with D unresolved. Between the trimmed V and J ends, which lost 1 base and 1 base, there was a span of 5 bases. The CDR3 has 14 amino acids. Germline V gene lookup returns CDR1 MGHRA and CDR2 YSYEKL. The CDR3 DNA follows: TGCGCCAGCAGCCAAGGGGAGTCTGGAAACACCATATATTTT. Protein product: CASSQGESGNTIYF.

The chain couples TRBV6-2 or TRBV6-3 to TRBJ2-7; tentative D call: TRBD1 (6 bases). V lost 4 bases to trimming and J lost 4 bases, with 14 bases between them. Germline lookup yields CDR1 MNHEY and CDR2 SVGEGT. CDR3 length equals 14 residues. CDR3 nucleotides: TGTGCCAGCAGTTCACAGGGTTTACTTTACGAGCAGTACTTC. Translated: CASSSQGLLYEQYF.

This clonotype was found a few times. The rearrangement uses TRBV19 and TRBJ1-2; unclear D gene. Germline loops: CDR1 LNHDA, CDR2 SQIVND (reference sequence). V was cut by 3 bases and J by 3 bases, with 11 bases left in between. The CDR3 has 14 amino acids. This chain's CDR3 is CASSIYGRDYGYTF. The CDR3 nucleotides read TGTGCCAGTAGTATCTATGGCCGAGACTATGGCTACACCTTC.

This chain links TRBV20-1 with TRBJ2-1, with 9 nucleotides matching TRBD2. V gave up 5 bases and J gave up 6 bases; unmatched junction bases: 14. Germline values: CDR1 DFQATT, CDR2 SNEGSKA (reference sequence). The CDR3 is 16 amino acids. CDR3 DNA: TGCAGTGCTCCATCAGCGCGGGGGGGAATCCCCAATGAGCAGTTCTTC. Translated: CSAPSARGGIPNEQFF.

This clonotype has more than one count but fewer than ten. The rearrangement uses TRBV6-5 and TRBJ2-1, with 9 bases matching TRBD2. The CDR3 runs to 19 residues. CDR1 is MNHEY, CDR2 SVGAGI, per germline. Trimming removed 1 base from V and 2 bases from J; junction bases left unmatched: 12. CDR3 in amino acids: CASSYFGGGASQPYNEQFF. CDR3 DNA: TGTGCCAGCAGTTACTTCGGCGGGGGGGCGTCCCAACCCTACAATGAGCAGTTCTTC.

J is TRBJ1-4 and V is TRBV21-1; whether TRBD1, the table's D call, matches the DNA was not checked. TRBV21-1 is annotated as a pseudogene. The CDR3 length is 16 residues. The CDR3 nucleotides are TGTGCCAGCAGCAAAGGTCGAAGGACAGAGGTGGAAAAACTGTTTTTT. Amino acid sequence: CASSKGRRTEVEKLFF.

V gene TRBV9 combines with J gene TRBJ1-3; the D gene is possibly TRBD1 (5 bases). CDR1 is SGDLS and CDR2 is YYNGEE in the germline V gene. The CDR3 has 15 amino acids. V dropped 0 bases and J dropped 0 bases, with 7 bases sitting between them. CDR3 sequence: CASSVGGHSGNTIYF. For the CDR3, the DNA is TGTGCCAGCAGCGTAGGGGGCCACTCTGGAAACACCATATATTTT. The full variable domain, its missing parts supplied by reference TRBV9 and TRBJ1-3, is DSGVTQTPKHLITATGQRVTLRCSPRSGDLSVYWYQQSLDQGLQFLIQYYNGEERAKGNILERFSAQQFPDLHSELNLSSLELGDSALYFCASSVGGHSGNTIYFGEGSWLTVV.

The V and J genes are TRBV20-1 and TRBJ2-7; D possibly corresponds to TRBD2 (5 bases). The V gene's germline CDR1 is DFQATT and CDR2 SNEGSKA (reference sequence). The CDR3 runs to 13 residues. V gave up 1 base and J gave up 3 bases, with 10 bases separating them. The CDR3, as DNA: TGCAGTGCTAGAGCCCCTCGGGGCTACGAGCAGTACTTC. This translates into CSARAPRGYEQYF.

This clonotype was seen a few times. The rearrangement uses TRBV5-8 and TRBJ2-5; weak D call: TRBD1 (5 bases). This CDR3 has 14 amino acids. CDR1 and CDR2 from the germline V gene are SGHTS and YDEGEE. The V and J ends lost 2 bases and 5 bases respectively, with 13 bases between them. CDR3 nucleotides: TGTGCCAGCAGCTTTTCCCAGGGTTTGGAGACCCAGTACTTC. Protein product: CASSFSQGLETQYF.

V is TRBV29-1 and J is TRBJ2-5; TRBD1 is a possible D gene (6 bases). Germline CDR1 SQVTM, CDR2 ANQGSEA. The ends were cut back, 7 bases at V and 4 bases at J, with 19 bases in the middle. The CDR3 is 14 amino acids. CDR3 DNA sequence: TGCAGCGCATACAACCACAGGGATCGAGAGACCCAGTACTTC. Protein sequence: CSAYNHRDRETQYF.

This chain connects TRBV7-6 to TRBJ2-7; 10 positions match TRBD1. Germline V CDR1 and CDR2: SGHVS, FNYEAQ. CDR3 length equals 17 residues. After removal of 3 bases from V and 6 bases from J, the junction contained 14 bases not matched to a gene. The CDR3 sequence is CASSLDIGTGAVSEQYF. For the CDR3, the DNA is TGTGCCAGCAGCTTGGATATCGGGACAGGGGCAGTGAGCGAGCAGTACTTC.